This T cell receptor (beta chain) is drawn from a study of radiation and T cells in renal cell carcinoma. Remarks on this clone: The antigen is unknown.

The time point: blood 2 weeks post-SBRT. Treatment in this sample: 15 Gy SBRT to primary tumor, nephrectomy 4 weeks later. Serial blood draws occurred at baseline and 2 and 4 weeks post-SBRT. The patient's renal cell carcinoma had clear cell pathology. Overall study results and limits: From baseline, blood top tumor clonotypes peaked at 2 weeks post-radiation.

Sequencing used immunoSEQ multiplex PCR; TCRdb keeps in-frame clones, though not all of them. The data contain 100,000 to 150,000 clones, about 81% of them seen just once; the ten biggest clones take up 1.9%. The source of this sequence is a woman in her sixties with renal cell carcinoma. The sequenced sample was blood, obtained from a patient whose treatment included radiotherapy and nephrectomy.

CDR3: CASSQVPGFNEKLFF. The CDR3 DNA follows: TGTGCCAGCAGCCAAGTCCCGGGGTTTAATGAAAAACTGTTTTTT. The gene calls are TRBV14 and TRBJ1-4; no definite D call. Germline V gene lookup returns CDR1 SGHDN and CDR2 FVKESK. V was pared by 1 base and J by 4 bases, with 10 bases between. The CDR3 is 15 residues long.